Included here is one TCR beta chain sequence, with context. Its antigen is as yet unknown. These data belong to a study of T cell responses to AZD1222 COVID-19 vaccine. Between the trimmed V and J ends, which lost 0 bases and 6 bases, there was a span of 9 bases. The CDR3 spans 13 residues. CDR1 and CDR2 (germline): SGHAT, FQNNGV. Study observations and caveats: Spike as a whole was targeted by vaccine-associated CD4 TCRs, dominant at 160-218 and 743-854.

Data came from immunoSEQ multiplex PCR; TCRdb stores just in-frame clones and leaves some out. The sample holds 200,000 to 250,000 clones, about 92% seen once. This chain connects TRBV11-2 to TRBJ2-7, with D hard to call. Sequencing used peripheral blood, obtained on day 0 of MenACWY control vaccination. The clonotype was recovered from an adult in good health. The CDR3 coding sequence is TGTGCCAGCAGCTTAGATCCCTCTGGCGAGCAGTACTTC. Its protein product is CASSLDPSGEQYF.